This T cell receptor beta chain was recorded in a study of T cells of healthy individuals. CDR3 size: 13 residues. Trimming left V 5 bases short and J 8 bases short, with 15 bases between. The sample holds a few counts of this clonotype. TCRdb analysed the 5' RACE reads with MiXCR anew, one entry per CDR3 protein. The sample records tens of thousands of distinct CDR3 sequences, roughly 5% being singletons. This TCR was sampled from a female donor in good health. The V and J genes are TRBV12-3 or TRBV12-4 and TRBJ1-2, with a weak D call TRBD1 (6 bases). This chain's CDR3 is CASSPQQGRGYTF. The CDR3 coding sequence is TGTGCCAGCAGTCCACAACAGGGACGAGGCTACACCTTC.